The T cell receptor (beta chain) described here comes from a study of blood T cell repertoires in COVID-19 (dated by TCRdb to 2018 to 2021). Broadly, across the study: The collaborator samples originated in the United States, Italy and Spain and spanned the acute and convalescent phases of COVID-19. Where available, HLA class I and class II types were taken from metadata supplied by the sample provider and were not determined by assay-based typing. A freely available public database, intended as a resource for researchers studying the immune response to SARS-CoV-2, is where the repertoires were released. The samples were drawn from the first 160 participants of the ongoing ImmuneRACE study and from 1,254 subjects provided by 6 global collaborators. The dataset comprised deeply sampled blood TCRbeta repertoires from subjects exposed to, actively infected with, or recovered from COVID-19. The prospective study material was composed of cDNA or gDNA derived from T cells, B-cell-depleted T cells, or PBMCs. Nearly every sample came with metadata listing a de-identified subject ID, COVID-19 status, age in years and sex. General conclusions and limits of the study: The quantity of clinical and demographic metadata differed by source and by participant and was supplied without curation.

The collaborating institutions used their own protocols to collect whole blood in K2EDTA tubes. Collaborator samples were shipped for TCRbeta analysis as frozen whole blood, isolated PBMCs, or DNA extracted from either sample type. Details on this clone: Its antigen specificity is not known. No base qualities exist here, and no much larger clone lies one base off it.

The immunoSEQ Assay, a bias-controlled multiplex PCR, was used to amplify TCRbeta CDR3 regions from genomic DNA. For the original study's pipeline: Within the assay, amplification of reference gene primers was used to estimate how many nucleated cells each sample contained. To quantify the absolute abundance of each unique TCRbeta CDR3 rearrangement, sequence reads were collapsed and filtered. For each sample, productive Simpson clonality was calculated as the square root of Simpson's diversity index over productive rearrangements. What TCRdb holds here is the immuneACCESS table cut down to in-frame rearrangements. Part of the clones is not present; checked against another copy, under half of the missing clones reflect an unresolved V gene, and the others are unexplained. Clone size and the V and J calls come from that table; the DNA yielded D and trimming. The sample table records some 150,000 clones; around 80% of these occur just once. The leading ten clones occupy roughly 13% of the sample.

Reading the germline V gene (reference sequence) gives CDR1 LNHNV and CDR2 YYDKDF. V trim: 0 bases; J trim: 6 bases; unmatched bases: 9. CDR3 length: 16 amino acids, cysteine to phenylalanine. Only the CDR3 part of the read is kept: 48 bases, read in frame from the first base. The sample comprised peripheral blood. The V gene is TRBV15 and the J gene is TRBJ1-2; the junction holds 8 bases that match TRBD1. The TCR originated in a man between 60 and 75 years old with active or convalescent COVID-19. The CDR3 region reads CATSRDLGTGSHGYTF. The nucleotide sequence reads as follows: TGTGCCACCAGCAGAGATCTCGGGACAGGCTCGCATGGCTACACCTTC.